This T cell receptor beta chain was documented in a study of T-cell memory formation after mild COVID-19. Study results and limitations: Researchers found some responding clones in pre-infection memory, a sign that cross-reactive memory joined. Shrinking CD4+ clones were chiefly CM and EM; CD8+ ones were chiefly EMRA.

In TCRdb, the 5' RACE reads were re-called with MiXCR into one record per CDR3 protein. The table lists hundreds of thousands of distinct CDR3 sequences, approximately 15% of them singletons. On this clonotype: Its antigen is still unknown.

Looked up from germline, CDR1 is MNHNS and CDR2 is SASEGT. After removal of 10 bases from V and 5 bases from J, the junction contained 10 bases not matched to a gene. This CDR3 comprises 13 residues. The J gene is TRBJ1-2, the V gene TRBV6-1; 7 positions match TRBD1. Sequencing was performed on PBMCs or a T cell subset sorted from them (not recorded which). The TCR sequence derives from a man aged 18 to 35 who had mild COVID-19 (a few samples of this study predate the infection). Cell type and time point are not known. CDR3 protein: CATRDRILYGYTF. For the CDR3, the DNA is TGTGCCACCCGGGACAGAATTTTATATGGCTACACCTTC.